This T cell receptor (beta chain) was identified in a study of blood T cell repertoires in COVID-19. TCRdb keeps only in-frame clones here, not all; method: immunoSEQ multiplex PCR. The sample yields over 45,000 clones, about 90% seen once. CDR3 length: 13 amino acids. V lost 6 bases to trimming and J lost 4 bases, with 10 bases between them. Germline V gene sequence: CDR1 LNHDA, CDR2 SQIVND (reference sequence). The sequenced sample consisted of peripheral blood. The chain has TRBV19 and TRBJ1-3, with unresolved D. The sequence was obtained from a man aged 60 to 75 with active COVID-19. The CDR3 loop is CASSQKQGNTIYF. In nucleotides, the CDR3 is TGTGCCAGTAGCCAGAAACAGGGAAACACCATATATTTT.